The following is a TCR beta chain sequence with its context. Assay used: immunoSEQ multiplex PCR; TCRdb lists only in-frame clones, some missing. The sample lists around 170,000 clones; 90% were seen once. The data are from a study of control samples from healthy donors and cancer patients. The ends lost 6 bases at V and 5 bases at J; junction bases unmatched: 13. Germline V gene lookup returns CDR1 MDHEN and CDR2 SYDVKM. This CDR3 comprises 16 residues. The origin of this receptor is a woman in her fifties or sixties in good health. The chain is built from TRBV28 and TRBJ1-5; 7 bases line up with TRBD1. Sequenced input: blood. Written as DNA, the CDR3 is TGTGCCAGCAGGACCATTTGGGGACAGCCAGATCAGCCCCAGCATTTT. It yields the protein CASRTIWGQPDQPQHF. Variable domain in full (rest from reference TRBV28 and TRBJ1-5): DVKVTQSSRYLVKRTGEKVFLECVQDMDHENMFWYRQDPGLGLRLIYFSYDVKMKEKGDIPEGYSVSREKKERFSLILESASTNQTSMYLCASRTIWGQPDQPQHFGDGTRLSIL.